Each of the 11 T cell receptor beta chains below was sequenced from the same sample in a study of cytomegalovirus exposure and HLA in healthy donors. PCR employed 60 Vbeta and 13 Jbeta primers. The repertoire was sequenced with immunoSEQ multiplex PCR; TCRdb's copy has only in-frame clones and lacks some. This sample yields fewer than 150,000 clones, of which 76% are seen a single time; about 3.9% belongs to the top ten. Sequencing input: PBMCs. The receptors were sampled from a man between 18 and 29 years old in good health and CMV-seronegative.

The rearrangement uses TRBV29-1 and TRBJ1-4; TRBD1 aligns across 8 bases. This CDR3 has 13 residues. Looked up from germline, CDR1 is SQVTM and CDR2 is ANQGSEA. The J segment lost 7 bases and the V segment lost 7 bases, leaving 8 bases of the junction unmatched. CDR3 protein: CSGHWTGREKLFF. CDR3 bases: TGCAGCGGACACTGGACAGGGCGTGAAAAACTGTTTTTT. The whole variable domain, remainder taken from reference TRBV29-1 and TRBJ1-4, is SAVISQKPSRDICQRGTSLTIQCQVDSQVTMMFWYRQQPGQSLTLIATANQGSEATYESGFVIDKFPISRPNLTFSTLTVSNMSPEDSSIYLCSGHWTGREKLFFGSGTQLSVL.

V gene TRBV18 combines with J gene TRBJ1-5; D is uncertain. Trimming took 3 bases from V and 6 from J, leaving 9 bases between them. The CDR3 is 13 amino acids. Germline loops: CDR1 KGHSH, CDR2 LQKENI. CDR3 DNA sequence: TGTGCCAGCTCACCCTCCTCGGGTCAGCCCCAGCATTTT. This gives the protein CASSPSSGQPQHF.

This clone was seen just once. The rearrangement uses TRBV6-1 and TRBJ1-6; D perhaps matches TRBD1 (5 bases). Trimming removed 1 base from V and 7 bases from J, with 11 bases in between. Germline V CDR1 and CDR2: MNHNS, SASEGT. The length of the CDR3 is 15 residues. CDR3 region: CASSEERGWNSPLHF. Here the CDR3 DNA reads TGTGCCAGCAGTGAAGAAAGGGGTTGGAATTCACCCCTCCACTTT.

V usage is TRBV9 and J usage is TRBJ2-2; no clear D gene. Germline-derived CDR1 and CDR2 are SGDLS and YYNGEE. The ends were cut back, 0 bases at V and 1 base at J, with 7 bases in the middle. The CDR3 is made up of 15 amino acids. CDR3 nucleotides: TGTGCCAGCAGCGTAGTTGGAGAGAACACCGGGGAGCTGTTTTTT. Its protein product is CASSVVGENTGELFF.

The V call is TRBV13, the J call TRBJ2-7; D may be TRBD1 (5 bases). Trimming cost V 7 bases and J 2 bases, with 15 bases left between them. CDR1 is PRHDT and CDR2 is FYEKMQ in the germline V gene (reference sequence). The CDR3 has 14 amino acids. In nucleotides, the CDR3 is TGTGCCAGCAACCTTGCGGACACGACCTACGAGCAGTACTTC. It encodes CASNLADTTYEQYF.

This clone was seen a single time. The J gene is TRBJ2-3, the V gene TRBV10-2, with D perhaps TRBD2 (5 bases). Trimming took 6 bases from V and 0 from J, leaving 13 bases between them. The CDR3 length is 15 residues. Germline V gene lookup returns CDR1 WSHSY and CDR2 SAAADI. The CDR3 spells CASSLEGGSTDTQYF. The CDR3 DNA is TGCGCCAGCAGCCTCGAGGGCGGGAGCACAGATACGCAGTATTTT.

For the CDR3, the DNA is TGTGCCAGCAGCTCTTCAATCCGGAGAATCACTGAAGCTTTCTTT. Amino acids: CASSSSIRRITEAFF. This chain uses TRBV7-9 with TRBJ1-1; D remains unclear. Germline V CDR1 and CDR2: SEHNR, FQNEAQ (reference sequence). The CDR3 loop spans 15 amino acids. Trimming removed 4 bases at V and 4 bases at J, with 16 bases between.

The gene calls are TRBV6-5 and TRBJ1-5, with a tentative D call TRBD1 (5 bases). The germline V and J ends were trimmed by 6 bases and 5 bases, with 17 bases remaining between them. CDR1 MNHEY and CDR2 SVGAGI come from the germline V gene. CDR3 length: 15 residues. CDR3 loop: CASRMTVGLDQPQHF. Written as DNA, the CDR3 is TGTGCCAGCAGGATGACAGTAGGGTTGGATCAGCCCCAGCATTTT.

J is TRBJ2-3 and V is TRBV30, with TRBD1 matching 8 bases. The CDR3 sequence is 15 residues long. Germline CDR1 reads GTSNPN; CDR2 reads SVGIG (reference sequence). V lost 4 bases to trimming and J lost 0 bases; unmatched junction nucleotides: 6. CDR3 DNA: TGTGCCTGGACTGCAGGGGGCACCAGCACAGATACGCAGTATTTT. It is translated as CAWTAGGTSTDTQYF. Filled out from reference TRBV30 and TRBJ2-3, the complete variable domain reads SQTIHQWPATLVQPVGSPLSLECTVEGTSNPNLYWYRQAAGRGLQLLFYSVGIGQISSEVPQNLSASRPQDRQFILSSKKLLLSDSGFYLCAWTAGGTSTDTQYFGPGTRLTVL.

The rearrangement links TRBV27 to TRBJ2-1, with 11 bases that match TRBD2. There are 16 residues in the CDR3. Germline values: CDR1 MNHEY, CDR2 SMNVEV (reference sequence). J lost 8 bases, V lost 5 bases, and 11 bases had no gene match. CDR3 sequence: CASSLSSGGLWDEQFF. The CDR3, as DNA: TGTGCCAGCAGTCTCTCTAGCGGGGGGCTCTGGGATGAGCAGTTCTTC.

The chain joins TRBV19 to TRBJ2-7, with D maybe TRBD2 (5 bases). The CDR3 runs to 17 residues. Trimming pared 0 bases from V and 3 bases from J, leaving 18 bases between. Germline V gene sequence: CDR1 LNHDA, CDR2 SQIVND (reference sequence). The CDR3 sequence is CASSIDLEASLNYEQYF. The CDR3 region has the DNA TGTGCCAGTAGTATAGATCTAGAGGCTAGCTTAAACTACGAGCAGTACTTC. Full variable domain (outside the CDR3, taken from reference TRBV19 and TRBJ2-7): DGGITQSPKYLFRKEGQNVTLSCEQNLNHDAMYWYRQDPGQGLRLIYYSQIVNDFQKGDIAEGYSVSREKKESFPLTVTSAQKNPTAFYLCASSIDLEASLNYEQYFGPGTRLTVT.